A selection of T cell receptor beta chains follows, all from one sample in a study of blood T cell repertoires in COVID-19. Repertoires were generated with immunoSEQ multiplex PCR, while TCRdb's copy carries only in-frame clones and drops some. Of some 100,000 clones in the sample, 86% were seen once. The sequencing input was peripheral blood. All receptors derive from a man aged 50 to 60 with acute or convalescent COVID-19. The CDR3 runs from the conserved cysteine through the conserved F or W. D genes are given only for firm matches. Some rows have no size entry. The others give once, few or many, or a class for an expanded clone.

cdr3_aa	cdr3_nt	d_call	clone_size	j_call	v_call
CASSLGREGRETQYF	TGTGCCAGCAGCTTAGGGCGGGAGGGCCGAGAGACCCAGTACTTC	TRBD2	NA	TRBJ2-5	TRBV7-6
CASSLGPYSGSSYEQYF	TGTGCCAGCAGCTTGGGGCCCTACTCGGGGAGCTCCTACGAGCAGTACTTC	NA	NA	TRBJ2-7	TRBV5-5
CASSSGTVTYGYTF	TGTGCCAGCAGTTCCGGGACAGTCACCTATGGCTACACCTTC	TRBD1	NA	TRBJ1-2	TRBV6-5
CASSIVGTTEKLFF	TGTGCCAGTAGTATAGTTGGGACTACCGAAAAACTGTTTTTT	NA	NA	TRBJ1-4	TRBV19
CASSREGPPYEQYF	TGCGCCAGCAGCCGGGAGGGCCCCCCCTACGAGCAGTACTTC	TRBD2	NA	TRBJ2-7	TRBV5-1
CASQPDRKLYNEQFF	TGTGCCAGCCAGCCCGACAGGAAACTATACAATGAGCAGTTCTTC	NA	NA	TRBJ2-1	TRBV6-5
CASSTTGTGTNEKLFF	TGTGCCAGCAGTACGACGGGGACAGGGACTAATGAAAAACTGTTTTTT	TRBD1	NA	TRBJ1-4	TRBV11-3
CASSLTGAYEQYF	TGTGCCAGCAGCTTGACAGGGGCCTACGAGCAGTACTTC	TRBD1	NA	TRBJ2-7	TRBV7-2
CASSDASGTDTQYF	TGTGCCAGCAGTGACGCTAGCGGGACAGATACGCAGTATTTT	TRBD2	NA	TRBJ2-3	TRBV6-4
CASSLGRQGRNEKLFF	TGTGCCAGCAGCTTAGGGAGACAGGGGAGGAATGAAAAACTGTTTTTT	TRBD1	NA	TRBJ1-4	TRBV11-3
CASSLLAGLMGEQFF	TGTGCCAGCAGCTTACTAGCGGGACTGATGGGTGAGCAGTTCTTC	TRBD2	NA	TRBJ2-1	TRBV11-3
CASSMARGPQYEQYF	TGTGCCAGTAGTATGGCCAGGGGGCCTCAGTACGAGCAGTACTTC	TRBD1	NA	TRBJ2-7	TRBV19
CASSLEQNTEAFF	TGCGCCAGCAGCTTGGAACAGAACACTGAAGCTTTCTTT	NA	NA	TRBJ1-1	TRBV5-1
CASSQDFSSYEQYF	TGTGCCAGCAGCCAGGACTTTAGCTCCTACGAGCAGTACTTC	NA	NA	TRBJ2-7	TRBV3-1/TRBV3-2
CASSRVGGSRGTEAFF	TGTGCCAGCAGCCGTGTCGGGGGGTCGAGGGGGACTGAAGCTTTCTTT	NA	NA	TRBJ1-1	TRBV3-1/TRBV3-2
CASSWETGGVYGYTF	TGTGCCAGCAGCTGGGAAACAGGGGGCGTCTATGGCTACACCTTC	TRBD1	NA	TRBJ1-2	TRBV11-2
CASSLGALAGETQYF	TGCGCCAGCAGCTTGGGCGCTTTGGCAGGAGAGACCCAGTACTTC	NA	NA	TRBJ2-5	TRBV5-1
CASSYTPDRVYEQYF	TGTGCCAGCAGTTACACCCCGGACAGGGTCTACGAGCAGTACTTC	TRBD1	few	TRBJ2-7	TRBV6-5
CASSHQEGRTYNEQFF	TGTGCCAGCAGCCACCAGGAGGGGAGGACCTACAATGAGCAGTTCTTC	NA	NA	TRBJ2-1	TRBV4-2
CASSPDGQGLNQPQHF	TGTGCCAGCTCACCAGACGGACAGGGGCTGAATCAGCCCCAGCATTTT	TRBD1	NA	TRBJ1-5	TRBV18
CASSYSWGHLQETQYF	TGTGCCAGCAGTTACTCGTGGGGCCACTTACAAGAGACCCAGTACTTC	NA	NA	TRBJ2-5	TRBV6-5
CASSLRGGRAGTGELFF	TGTGCCAGCAGCTTGAGGGGCGGGAGGGCCGGTACCGGGGAGCTGTTTTTT	TRBD2	NA	TRBJ2-2	TRBV11-2
CASQGAVEAFF	TGTGCCAGTCAAGGAGCAGTTGAAGCTTTCTTT	NA	NA	TRBJ1-1	TRBV3-1/TRBV3-2
CASSRGLPNEQFF	TGTGCCAGCAGCCGGGGACTTCCAAATGAGCAGTTCTTC	NA	NA	TRBJ2-1	TRBV7-3
CASSTSGRGNEQFF	TGTGCCAGCAGCACTAGCGGGAGGGGGAATGAGCAGTTCTTC	TRBD2	NA	TRBJ2-1	TRBV27
CAWRGKGGNQPQHF	TGTGCCTGGAGAGGGAAGGGGGGCAATCAGCCCCAGCATTTT	NA	NA	TRBJ1-5	TRBV30
CASSQPYRGESASYNEQFF	TGTGCCAGCAGCCAGCCTTACCGGGGGGAGTCCGCCTCCTACAATGAGCAGTTCTTC	TRBD2	few	TRBJ2-1	TRBV3-1/TRBV3-2
CASSVEDRRYGYTF	TGTGCCAGCAGCGTAGAGGACAGACGGTATGGCTACACCTTC	NA	NA	TRBJ1-2	TRBV9
CASSQDGVRLAGSYEQYF	TGCGCCAGCAGCCAAGATGGCGTTAGACTAGCGGGATCCTACGAGCAGTACTTC	TRBD2	NA	TRBJ2-7	TRBV4-1
CASSSSPGTVSYNEQFF	TGTGCCAGCAGTTCCTCTCCCGGGACTGTCTCCTACAATGAGCAGTTCTTC	NA	NA	TRBJ2-1	TRBV27
CASSSKTTSGNYYEQFF	TGTGCCAGCAGCTCCAAAACGACTAGCGGGAATTATTATGAGCAGTTCTTC	TRBD2	NA	TRBJ2-1	TRBV5-6
CASMGGGGLSDTEAFF	TGTGCCAGCATGGGGGGGGGAGGATTGAGCGACACTGAAGCTTTCTTT	NA	NA	TRBJ1-1	TRBV2
CAISESGTYGGYTF	TGTGCCATCAGTGAATCCGGGACATACGGTGGCTACACCTTC	NA	NA	TRBJ1-2	TRBV10-3
CASSLREGWNEQFF	TGTGCCAGCAGTTTGCGGGAAGGTTGGAATGAGCAGTTCTTC	NA	few	TRBJ2-1	TRBV27
CASSRTTGGNQPQHF	TGTGCCAGCAGTCGCACGACAGGGGGGAATCAGCCCCAGCATTTT	TRBD1	NA	TRBJ1-5	TRBV28
CASSRLGTANSPLHF	TGTGCCAGCAGTCGGCTAGGGACAGCCAATTCACCCCTCCACTTT	TRBD1	NA	TRBJ1-6	TRBV27